The T cell receptor beta chain described here comes from a study of regulatory T cells in long-lasting Graves disease. Time point: newly diagnosed GD, antithyroid drugs for less than 3 months. TCR sequences were obtained from RNA taken from PBMCs. HTBI primers from iRepertoire and Arm-PCR of CDR3 regions yielded the TCR beta libraries. TCRdb redid the calling of the multiplex PCR reads with MiXCR, one entry per CDR3 protein. This sample yields 400,000 to 450,000 distinct CDR3 sequences, of which under 15% are seen a single time; about a sixth belongs to the top ten. Germline CDR1 SQVTM, CDR2 ANQGSEA. J gave up 3 bases and V 6 bases, and 6 bases lay outside the gene matches. This CDR3 contains 13 residues. The sample also formed part of further work on T cells in Graves' hyperthyroidism and ophthalmopathy.

The V and J genes are TRBV29-1 and TRBJ2-7; TRBD1 matches at 9 bases. Sequencing was performed on peripheral blood mononuclear cells (PBMCs), taken at new diagnosis, from a patient treated with antithyroid drugs. This clonotype was obtained from a woman younger than 45 with Graves disease. The CDR3 sequence: CSVGQGLNYEQYF. CDR3 in DNA: TGCAGCGTCGGACAGGGGTTAAACTACGAGCAGTACTTC.